The present TCR beta chain was sequenced within a study of blood T cell repertoires in COVID-19. In the study overall: The study drew acute and convalescent COVID-19 samples from the United States, Italy and Spain. PBMCs, B-cell-depleted T cells, or T cells were the source of the cDNA or gDNA that made up the material.

In the authors' methods: The authors estimated nucleated cell counts from reference gene primer amplification. This table comes from immunoSEQ multiplex PCR, and its TCRdb copy is limited to in-frame clones, with some not included. D and trimming come from the DNA, and the V and J calls and clone size come from that table. Of just under 60,000 clones listed, roughly four fifths are singletons. The material sequenced was peripheral blood. The receptor was isolated from a human donor in a cohort sampled during active COVID-19.

The CDR3 sequence is CASSYRGDNSPLHF. CDR3 nucleotides: TGTGCCAGCAGTTACAGGGGGGATAATTCACCCCTCCACTTT. V gene TRBV2 combines with J gene TRBJ1-6; TRBD1 matches at 8 bases. This CDR3 is 14 amino acids long. Trimming removed 5 bases from V and 5 bases from J; junction bases left unmatched: 2. Germline V gene sequence: CDR1 SNHLY, CDR2 FYNNEI.